This T cell receptor beta chain is drawn from a study of T-cell memory formation after mild COVID-19. Findings of the study overall: Mainly CM and EM harbored the contracting CD4+ clones; mainly EMRA harbored the CD8+ ones.

The CDR3 runs to 14 residues. The V gene lost 6 bases and the J gene lost 3 bases, with 14 bases spanning the gap. The germline V gene has CDR1 MDHEN and CDR2 SYDVKM. On this clonotype: Its antigen is unidentified.

TCRdb re-called the 5' RACE reads through MiXCR, storing one row per CDR3 protein. The table shows 350,000 or so distinct CDR3 sequences, with roughly 13% occurring only once. The TCR originated in a man between 18 and 29 years old who had mild COVID-19 (a few samples of this study predate the infection). Cell type and time point are not known. The specimen sequenced was PBMCs or a T cell subset sorted from them (not recorded which). The genes are TRBV28 and TRBJ1-1; perhaps TRBD1 as D (6 bases). CDR3 in DNA: TGTGCCAGCAGCCAAGTAACAGGGTACACTGAAGCTTTCTTT. Its protein is CASSQVTGYTEAFF.